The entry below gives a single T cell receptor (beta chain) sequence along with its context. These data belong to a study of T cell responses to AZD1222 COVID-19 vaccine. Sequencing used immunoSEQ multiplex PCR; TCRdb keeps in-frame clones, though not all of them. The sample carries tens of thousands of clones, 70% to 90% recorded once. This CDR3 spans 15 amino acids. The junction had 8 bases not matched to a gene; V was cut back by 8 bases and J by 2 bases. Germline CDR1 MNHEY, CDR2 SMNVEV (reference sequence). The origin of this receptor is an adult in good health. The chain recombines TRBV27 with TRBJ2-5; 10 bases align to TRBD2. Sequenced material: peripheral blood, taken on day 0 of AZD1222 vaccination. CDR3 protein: CASRDPSGGQETQYF. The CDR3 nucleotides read TGTGCCAGCCGAGATCCTAGCGGGGGACAAGAGACCCAGTACTTC.